These 31 T cell receptor beta chains came from one sample sequenced in a study of blood T cell repertoires in COVID-19. Data came from immunoSEQ multiplex PCR; TCRdb stores just in-frame clones and leaves some out. The sample shows about 200,000 clones, 87% of them seen only once. The sequenced material came from peripheral blood. These receptors all stem from a man aged 40-50 years with active or convalescent COVID-19.

This chain links TRBV20-1 with TRBJ2-7, with TRBD2 matching 8 bases. This CDR3 region has 15 residues. V shed 3 bases, J shed 0 bases, and the junction held 7 bases outside the gene matches. The germline V gene encodes CDR1 DFQATT and CDR2 SNEGSKA (reference sequence). This CDR3 is CSASLPSGSSYEQYF. The CDR3 DNA is TGCAGTGCTAGTCTTCCCAGCGGGAGCTCCTACGAGCAGTACTTC.

The chain uses TRBV4-1 and TRBJ2-7; D call uncertain. V gave up 4 bases and J gave up 0 bases, with 13 bases separating them. CDR1 is MGHRA, CDR2 YSYEKL, per germline. This CDR3 is 15 amino acids long. The CDR3 here is CASSLARGSSYEQYF. CDR3 bases: TGCGCCAGCAGCCTGGCGAGAGGCAGCTCCTACGAGCAGTACTTC.

The chain employs TRBV30 and TRBJ1-2; 7 bases agree with TRBD1. Trimming at V came to 3 bases and at J to 5 bases, leaving 6 bases not matched to a gene. The CDR3 length is 13 residues. The germline V gene encodes CDR1 GTSNPN and CDR2 SVGIG (reference sequence). The CDR3 coding sequence is TGTGCCTGGAGCAGGGGGAGGTTGTATGGCTACACCTTC. As protein: CAWSRGRLYGYTF.

The chain has TRBV27 and TRBJ1-5, with 7 bases identical to TRBD1. The CDR3 extends over 14 amino acids. V lost 2 bases and J lost 4; bases outside the gene matches: 2. CDR1 MNHEY and CDR2 SMNVEV come from the germline V gene (reference sequence). The CDR3 bases are TGTGCCAGCAGTTTAGCACAGGGGAATCAGCCCCAGCATTTT. It is translated as CASSLAQGNQPQHF.

CDR3 nucleotide sequence: TGTGCCAGCAGCGGGGACAGGGACAATGAGCAGTTCTTC. Translating it yields CASSGDRDNEQFF. J is TRBJ2-1 and V is TRBV11-2; 9 bases are a match to TRBD1. The germline V gene encodes CDR1 SGHAT and CDR2 FQNNGV. V shed 5 bases, J shed 5 bases, and the junction held 1 base outside the gene matches. This CDR3 is built from 13 residues.

The count of this clone is one. The chain combines TRBV11-2 with TRBJ2-2; 11 bases line up with TRBD2. CDR1 and CDR2 from the germline V gene are SGHAT and FQNNGV. CDR3 length: 18 amino acids. The V gene end was trimmed by 5 bases and the J gene end by 1 base; junction bases not matched to a gene: 9. CDR3 DNA sequence: TGTGCCAGCAGCCCCGGGACTAGCGGAGACTGGAACACCGGGGAGCTGTTTTTT. This sequence encodes CASSPGTSGDWNTGELFF.

V is TRBV4-1 and J is TRBJ1-4; D ambiguous. Trimming removed 0 bases from V and 7 bases from J, with 15 bases in between. Germline values: CDR1 MGHRA, CDR2 YSYEKL. There are 16 residues in the CDR3. CDR3 residues: CASSQDRGIVAEKLFF. In DNA form, the CDR3 reads TGCGCCAGCAGCCAAGATCGAGGCATCGTTGCTGAAAAACTGTTTTTT.

The J gene is TRBJ1-3, the V gene TRBV7-9, with D unresolved. CDR1 SEHNR and CDR2 FQNEAQ come from the germline V gene (reference sequence). The ends were cut back, 8 bases at V and 2 bases at J, with 19 bases in the middle. This CDR3 contains 16 residues. DNA for the CDR3: TGTGCCAGCCGAGAAATCATTACGGGAGCTGGAAACACCATATATTTT. Its protein is CASREIITGAGNTIYF.

This clone appeared a few times. The chain uses TRBV6-5 and TRBJ1-5; D remains unclear. Trimming left V 2 bases short and J 5 bases short, with 7 bases between. Germline CDR1 is MNHEY and CDR2 is SVGAGI. The length of the CDR3 is 13 residues. CDR3 coding DNA: TGTGCCAGCAGTTACGCGGAGTATCAGCCCCAGCATTTT. It encodes CASSYAEYQPQHF.

As regards this clone: At the DNA level, this CDR3 is encoded by other sequences in the same sample as well. The V call is TRBV28, the J call TRBJ1-3; D is unclear. The V gene's germline CDR1 is MDHEN and CDR2 SYDVKM. The V end was cut by 2 bases, the J end by 0 bases, with 5 bases between. The CDR3 is made up of 14 amino acids. The CDR3 nucleotides are TGTGCCAGCAGTTTAGGCAGCTCTGGAAACACCATATATTTT. Protein product: CASSLGSSGNTIYF.

The chain carries TRBV5-1 and TRBJ1-1; D uncertain. CDR1 is SGHRS and CDR2 is YFSETQ in the germline V gene. The CDR3 runs 14 residues. V lost 1 base and J lost 1, with 8 bases in between. CDR3 region: CASSLSQQNTEAFF. In DNA, the CDR3 is TGCGCCAGCAGCTTGTCACAGCAGAACACTGAAGCTTTCTTT.

This rearrangement joins TRBV6-5 to TRBJ2-7; D is unresolved. The CDR3 consists of 15 residues. The V gene's germline CDR1 is MNHEY and CDR2 SVGAGI. V lost 8 bases, J lost 4 bases, and 21 bases lay in between. The CDR3 sequence: CASLLGRGDRYEQYF. DNA for the CDR3: TGTGCCAGCCTTCTTGGCAGAGGTGATAGGTACGAGCAGTACTTC.

The CDR3 region has the DNA TGTGCCTGGGGACACTCGAGGAGGGGAGCTTTCTTT. As protein: CAWGHSRRGAFF. The chain has TRBV30 and TRBJ1-1; maybe TRBD1 (5 bases). The germline V and J ends were trimmed by 5 bases and 10 bases, with 17 bases remaining between them. Germline V gene data show CDR1 as GTSNPN and CDR2 as SVGIG (reference sequence). CDR3 size: 12 residues.

The rearrangement links TRBV7-2 to TRBJ2-1; D is unclear. The CDR3 loop spans 14 amino acids. Trimming left V 1 base short and J 6 bases short, with 10 bases between. CDR1 SGHTA and CDR2 FQGNSA come from the germline V gene. The DNA for the CDR3 is TGTGCCAGCAGCTTAGACCAGCGCCTCAATGAGCAGTTCTTC. Amino acids: CASSLDQRLNEQFF.

The chain carries TRBV27 and TRBJ2-2, with 7 bases aligning to TRBD2. Unmatched junction bases numbered 13, after V lost 6 bases and J lost 6 bases. There are 16 residues in the CDR3. Germline values: CDR1 MNHEY, CDR2 SMNVEV (reference sequence). The CDR3 coding sequence is TGTGCCAGCAGCCCCCTGGCTGGGGGGGAGGCCGGGGAGCTGTTTTTT. The encoded protein is CASSPLAGGEAGELFF.

This clone appeared once. This may stem from a read error, because a much larger clone lies one nucleotide away. Within the sample, other DNA sequences also encode this same CDR3. The gene calls are TRBV7-3 and TRBJ2-1, with TRBD2 identical over 11 bases. From germline, CDR1 is SGHTA and CDR2 FQGTGA. The CDR3 contains 15 residues. The V and J ends lost 4 bases and 2 bases, in that order; junction bases with no gene match: 1. Here the CDR3 reads CASSSGLAAYNEQFF. Here the CDR3 DNA reads TGTGCCAGCAGCTCGGGACTAGCGGCCTACAATGAGCAGTTCTTC. The variable domain in full, with the rest retrieved from reference TRBV7-3 and TRBJ2-1, is GAGVSQTPSNKVTEKGKYVELRCDPISGHTALYWYRQSLGQGPEFLIYFQGTGAADDSGLPNDRFFAVRPEGSVSTLKIQRTERGDSAVYLCASSSGLAAYNEQFFGPGTRLTVL.

This sequence joins TRBV5-1 and TRBJ2-5; 8 bases align to TRBD1. Germline CDR1 is SGHRS and CDR2 is YFSETQ. With 5 bases clipped from V and 3 bases from J, the junction kept 6 bases outside the gene matches. This CDR3 is 14 amino acids long. The CDR3 bases are TGCGCCAGCAGTTTTGGACAGGGCGAAGAGACCCAGTACTTC. This sequence encodes CASSFGQGEETQYF.

Details on this clone: A junction end diverges from the germline sequence, so it may reflect a read error. This chain links TRBV6-2 or TRBV6-3 with TRBJ2-3; TRBD1 aligns across 9 bases. Germline V gene sequence: CDR1 MNHEY, CDR2 SVGEGT. The CDR3 runs to 14 residues. DNA for the CDR3: TGTGCCAGCAGTTTCACAGGGGGCACGGATACGCAGTATTTT. Amino acid sequence: CASSFTGGTDTQYF.

The rearrangement uses TRBV27 and TRBJ2-1; D possibly corresponds to TRBD2 (7 bases). Trimming took 1 base from V and 7 from J, leaving 20 bases between them. Germline V gene sequence: CDR1 MNHEY, CDR2 SMNVEV (reference sequence). The CDR3 totals 17 residues. The CDR3: CASSLFLAGAVMNEQFF. The CDR3 DNA follows: TGTGCCAGCAGTTTATTCCTTGCGGGGGCCGTCATGAATGAGCAGTTCTTC.

The chain links TRBV30 to TRBJ2-1; D gene unclear. The CDR3 runs to 16 residues. Trimming pared 0 bases from V and 0 bases from J, leaving 12 bases between. The V gene's germline CDR1 is GTSNPN and CDR2 SVGIG (reference sequence). In DNA form, the CDR3 reads TGTGCCTGGAGTGTTACTGGGCTCAGCTCCTACAATGAGCAGTTCTTC. This sequence encodes CAWSVTGLSSYNEQFF.

This chain connects TRBV28 to TRBJ2-7, with 7 bases aligning to TRBD1. V lost 2 bases, J lost 5 bases, and 9 bases stayed unmatched. Germline V CDR1 and CDR2: MDHEN, SYDVKM. The CDR3 length is 15 residues. The CDR3 region is CASSLGRGRSNEQYF. The CDR3, as DNA: TGTGCCAGCAGTTTAGGTAGGGGGCGCAGCAACGAGCAGTACTTC.

This sequence joins TRBV28 and TRBJ1-5, with TRBD1 as a possible D gene (5 bases). Trimming removed 6 bases from V and 7 bases from J, with 22 bases in between. The CDR3 contains 16 residues. CDR1 and CDR2 from the germline V gene are MDHEN and SYDVKM. CDR3 DNA: TGTGCCAGCAGCCTAAGGGGCCGGGCCTCGAGCCAGCCCCAGCATTTT. It specifies CASSLRGRASSQPQHF.

V usage is TRBV6-4 and J usage is TRBJ2-1, with a possible D match to TRBD2 (7 bases). The CDR3 length is 13 residues. Deletions cut 6 bases from V and 8 bases from J, with 14 bases between. CDR1 and CDR2 (germline): MRHNA, SNTAGT. The CDR3 bases are TGTGCCAGCAGCCTGAGGGGGGGGCATGAGCAGTTCTTC. It encodes CASSLRGGHEQFF.

This clone was seen a handful of times. This chain links TRBV7-2 with TRBJ1-3, with 11 bases that match TRBD1. The germline V gene encodes CDR1 SGHTA and CDR2 FQGNSA. The CDR3 contains 15 residues. Trimming cost V 3 bases and J 6 bases; bases outside gene matches: 4. CDR3 region: CASSFRTGGENTIYF. The DNA of the CDR3 is TGTGCCAGCAGCTTCAGGACAGGGGGCGAAAACACCATATATTTT.

CDR3 nucleotides: TGTGCCAGCAGTTTGGCAGGGGACAATCAGCCCCAGCATTTT. It yields the protein CASSLAGDNQPQHF. The chain employs TRBV28 and TRBJ1-5; a possible D gene is TRBD1 (6 bases). The CDR3 consists of 14 residues. The germline V gene has CDR1 MDHEN and CDR2 SYDVKM. V lost 3 bases and J 3 bases, leaving 9 bases between the germline ends.

CDR3 bases: TGCAGCGTTGACGGTAGGCCCCTAGGATCTGAGCAGTTCTTC. Translation gives CSVDGRPLGSEQFF. V usage is TRBV29-1 and J usage is TRBJ2-1, with no clear D. CDR1 SQVTM and CDR2 ANQGSEA come from the germline V gene. Trimming cost V 3 bases and J 9 bases, with 18 bases left between them. The CDR3 is 14 amino acids.

The chain has TRBV6-5 and TRBJ2-7, with a tentative D call TRBD1 (6 bases). V lost 4 bases and J lost 0, with 16 bases in between. This CDR3 is built from 16 residues. Germline values: CDR1 MNHEY, CDR2 SVGAGI. The CDR3 nucleotides read TGTGCCAGCAGTTCCGCCCTGGGGGCTCCCTCCTACGAGCAGTACTTC. Translating gives CASSSALGAPSYEQYF.

Comment on this clone: Other DNA sequences of this sample code for an identical CDR3. The V and J genes are TRBV18 and TRBJ1-6, with 11 bases fitting TRBD1. V lost 6 bases to trimming and J lost 0 bases; unmatched junction nucleotides: 4. This CDR3 region has 17 residues. Germline V gene data show CDR1 as KGHSH and CDR2 as LQKENI. Here the CDR3 DNA reads TGTGCCAGCTCGCGGGACAGGGGGAGCTCCTATAATTCACCCCTCCACTTT. Translating it yields CASSRDRGSSYNSPLHF.

The chain uses TRBV29-1 and TRBJ2-5; 8 bases agree with TRBD2. CDR3 length: 16 residues. V was clipped by 6 bases and J by 3 bases; unmatched bases: 15. Germline V gene data show CDR1 as SQVTM and CDR2 as ANQGSEA. The CDR3 DNA reads TGCAGCGTCTCCGGCGGAGTAGCGGGGAGGGAAGAGACCCAGTACTTC. Translating gives CSVSGGVAGREETQYF.

The chain recombines TRBV10-2 with TRBJ2-1, with TRBD2 matching 10 bases. Germline lookup yields CDR1 WSHSY and CDR2 SAAADI. The CDR3 loop spans 14 amino acids. Unmatched junction bases numbered 6, after V lost 6 bases and J lost 7 bases. DNA of the CDR3: TGCGCCAGCAGACTAGCGGGGTTAGCGAATGAGCAGTTCTTC. Its protein product is CASRLAGLANEQFF.

This clone appeared a single time. The chain uses TRBV4-2 and TRBJ2-3; D possibly corresponds to TRBD1 (5 bases). Germline CDR1 and CDR2: LGHNA and YNFKEQ. Trimming took 1 base from V and 2 from J, leaving 10 bases between them. The length of the CDR3 is 15 residues. CDR3 in DNA: TGTGCCAGCAGCCAAGCAGGGATGGACACAGATACGCAGTATTTT. Its translation is CASSQAGMDTDTQYF.